Listed below are T cell receptor beta chains from one sample, sequenced in a study of early T cells in non-severe SARS-CoV-2 infection. Via MiXCR, TCRdb re-called the 5' RACE reads, giving one row per CDR3 protein. The sample gives 70,000 to 95,000 distinct CDR3 sequences, around 14% of which show up once; roughly 9.8% is in the top ten. Input material: whole blood. Receptors originate from an adult who was a healthcare worker with PCR-confirmed SARS-CoV-2 infection or an uninfected control (not recorded which). Both conserved end residues are part of each CDR3. The order of the fields is clone size, D gene, J gene, V gene, CDR3 length, CDR3 DNA, CDR3 protein. D genes are given only for firm matches. For some rows the clone size is stated as once, few or many, or as a class when expanded; others skip it.

size: .
D: TRBD1
J: TRBJ1-5
V: TRBV4-2
length: 15
DNA: TGTGCCAGCAGCCAGGACAGGGGACGCAATCAGCCCCAGCATTTT
CDR3: CASSQDRGRNQPQHF

size: .
D: .
J: TRBJ1-6
V: TRBV6-2/TRBV6-3
length: 14
DNA: TGTGCCAGCCTACCAGCACAGAGAAATTCACCCCTCCACTTT
CDR3: CASLPAQRNSPLHF

size: many
D: TRBD1
J: TRBJ1-5
V: TRBV19
length: 15
DNA: TGTGCCAGCTCGGGACAGGGACATAGCAATCAGCCCCAGCATTTT
CDR3: CASSGQGHSNQPQHF

size: .
D: TRBD1
J: TRBJ1-2
V: TRBV28
length: 15
DNA: TGTGCCAGCAGCCGTAGGACAGGGTCCTACTATGGCTACACCTTC
CDR3: CASSRRTGSYYGYTF

size: few
D: .
J: TRBJ1-2
V: TRBV28
length: 17
DNA: TGTGCCAGCAGTTCCGGGGGGGCTCCTTCCGGGATTTATGGCTACACCTTC
CDR3: CASSSGGAPSGIYGYTF

size: .
D: .
J: TRBJ2-3
V: TRBV6-2/TRBV6-3
length: 14
DNA: TGTGCCAGCAGGGCCAGGGCCCACACAGATACGCAGTATTTT
CDR3: CASRARAHTDTQYF

size: few
D: .
J: TRBJ2-7
V: TRBV5-1
length: 12
DNA: TGCGCCAGCAGTCACGGAACCTACGAGCAGTACTTC
CDR3: CASSHGTYEQYF

size: few
D: .
J: TRBJ1-1
V: TRBV29-1
length: 14
DNA: TGCAGCGTTGAGGGTTTGGGGGGGGAAGCTGAAGCTTTCTTT
CDR3: CSVEGLGGEAEAFF

size: .
D: TRBD1
J: TRBJ2-5
V: TRBV7-2
length: 14
DNA: TGTGCCAGCAGCTTGGACAGGGCCAGCATTTCCCAGTACTTC
CDR3: CASSLDRASISQYF

size: few
D: .
J: TRBJ2-7
V: TRBV3-1
length: 17
DNA: TGTGCCAGCAGCCAAGTTGGCGGCGGATCCTTCGTCTACGAGCAGTACTTC
CDR3: CASSQVGGGSFVYEQYF

size: few
D: .
J: TRBJ2-3
V: TRBV30
length: 13
DNA: TGTGCCTGGAGTCTCGGGCGCACAGATACGCAGTATTTT
CDR3: CAWSLGRTDTQYF

size: .
D: TRBD1
J: TRBJ2-1
V: TRBV29-1
length: 18
DNA: TGCAGCGTTGATAGACTCAGGGGGCAGGCTACTCTCTACAATGAGCAGTTCTTC
CDR3: CSVDRLRGQATLYNEQFF

size: few
D: TRBD1
J: TRBJ2-7
V: TRBV29-1
length: 16
DNA: TGCAGCGTTATATTTTGGGACAGGGGTCGCTCCTACGAGCAGTACTTC
CDR3: CSVIFWDRGRSYEQYF

size: many
D: TRBD1
J: TRBJ2-2
V: TRBV29-1
length: 15
DNA: TGCAGCGTGGAAACAGGGGGCGCGGGAACCGGGGAGCTGTTTTTT
CDR3: CSVETGGAGTGELFF

size: .
D: TRBD1
J: TRBJ2-7
V: TRBV29-1
length: 13
DNA: TGCAGCATTAAACCGGGACAGTCCTACGAGCAGTACTTC
CDR3: CSIKPGQSYEQYF

size: few
D: .
J: TRBJ2-2
V: TRBV7-7
length: 13
DNA: TGTGCCAGCAGCTTAGTAGGCGCCGGGGAGCTGTTTTTT
CDR3: CASSLVGAGELFF

size: .
D: .
J: TRBJ1-4
V: TRBV5-5
length: 14
DNA: TGTGCCAGCAGCCTTAGGGGAGGATGGGAAAAACTGTTTTTT
CDR3: CASSLRGGWEKLFF

size: .
D: .
J: TRBJ1-3
V: TRBV9
length: 16
DNA: TGTGCCAGCAGCGCCCGTTTAGAGCTGTCTGGAAACACCATATATTTT
CDR3: CASSARLELSGNTIYF

size: many
D: .
J: TRBJ1-3
V: TRBV12-3/TRBV12-4
length: 10
DNA: TGTGCCAGCAGTCAATCGACCATATATTTT
CDR3: CASSQSTIYF

size: .
D: TRBD2
J: TRBJ2-1
V: TRBV6-4
length: 15
DNA: TGTGCCAGCAGTGGCGGACTAGCGGAAGTCAATGAGCAGTTCTTC
CDR3: CASSGGLAEVNEQFF

size: .
D: .
J: TRBJ1-6
V: TRBV7-2
length: 12
DNA: TGTGCCAGCAGCTTAATAGAGTCACCCCTCCACTTT
CDR3: CASSLIESPLHF

size: .
D: .
J: TRBJ1-2
V: TRBV29-1
length: 15
DNA: TGCAGCGTTGAAGATCTTCTGGGGATGGCTTATGGCTACACCTTC
CDR3: CSVEDLLGMAYGYTF

size: .
D: .
J: TRBJ1-5
V: TRBV7-2
length: 12
DNA: TGTGCCAGCAGCTTAGGGGGACAGCCCCAGCATTTT
CDR3: CASSLGGQPQHF

size: many
D: .
J: TRBJ1-1
V: TRBV29-1
length: 13
DNA: TGCAGCGTTGAAGAACCGCGGCACACTGAAGCTTTCTTT
CDR3: CSVEEPRHTEAFF

size: many
D: .
J: TRBJ2-4
V: TRBV7-2
length: 15
DNA: TGTGCCAGCAGCTTAAGGGGCCCTGGGCAAAACATTCAGTACTTC
CDR3: CASSLRGPGQNIQYF

size: .
D: .
J: TRBJ2-6
V: TRBV5-1
length: 17
DNA: TGCGCCAGCAGCTCTACTGACGGACTCTCTGGGGCCAACGTCCTGACTTTC
CDR3: CASSSTDGLSGANVLTF

size: few
D: TRBD1
J: TRBJ2-6
V: TRBV12-3/TRBV12-4
length: 17
DNA: TGTGCCAGCAGGCCCCGGGACAGAGGCTCTGGGGCCAACGTCCTGACTTTC
CDR3: CASRPRDRGSGANVLTF

size: few
D: .
J: TRBJ1-4
V: TRBV5-4
length: 15
DNA: TGTGCCAGCAGCTTGGGGGCAGCAACTAATGAAAAACTGTTTTTT
CDR3: CASSLGAATNEKLFF

size: .
D: TRBD1
J: TRBJ1-2
V: TRBV27
length: 16
DNA: TGTGCCAGCAGCCTCGTCACAGGGGATGGTAACTATGGCTACACCTTC
CDR3: CASSLVTGDGNYGYTF

size: few
D: .
J: TRBJ2-1
V: TRBV20-1
length: 13
DNA: TGCAGTGCCTCCGGGACGTCCCGCAATGAGCAGTTCTTC
CDR3: CSASGTSRNEQFF

size: .
D: .
J: TRBJ2-1
V: TRBV7-2
length: 13
DNA: TGTGCCAGCAGCCCACCGCCTTCGGGTGAGCAGTTCTTC
CDR3: CASSPPPSGEQFF

size: .
D: .
J: TRBJ1-1
V: TRBV11-2
length: 14
DNA: TGTGCCAGCAGCTTAGGGGGGGGTATCGCTGAAGCTTTCTTT
CDR3: CASSLGGGIAEAFF

size: .
D: TRBD2
J: TRBJ2-5
V: TRBV12-3/TRBV12-4
length: 14
DNA: TGTGCCAGCAGTCTAGCGGGGGCCGGGGAGACCCAGTACTTC
CDR3: CASSLAGAGETQYF

size: few
D: .
J: TRBJ1-1
V: TRBV3-1
length: 19
DNA: TGTGCCAGCAGCCACATACCCCGGGACACCAAAGGTCGGGACACTGAAGCTTTCTTT
CDR3: CASSHIPRDTKGRDTEAFF

size: .
D: .
J: TRBJ1-2
V: TRBV28
length: 12
DNA: TGTGCCAGCAGTTTATACGTAGGCGGCTACACCTTC
CDR3: CASSLYVGGYTF

size: .
D: TRBD1
J: TRBJ1-4
V: TRBV7-7
length: 16
DNA: TGTGCCAGCAGCTTGGGAGAGACAGGGGAGGGTGAAAAACTGTCTTTT
CDR3: CASSLGETGEGEKLSF

size: few
D: TRBD2
J: TRBJ2-3
V: TRBV7-2
length: 14
DNA: TGTGCCAGCAGCTTACAGCGGGGGGCAGATACGCAGTATTTT
CDR3: CASSLQRGADTQYF

size: once
D: TRBD1
J: TRBJ1-1
V: TRBV5-1
length: 14
DNA: TGCGCCGGCAGCTTGGGACAGGCGGCTTCTGAAGCTTTCTTT
CDR3: CAGSLGQAASEAFF

size: few
D: .
J: TRBJ1-1
V: TRBV5-4
length: 14
DNA: TGTGCCAGCAGCTTGGTAGGGCGAGAGACTGAAGCTTTCTTT
CDR3: CASSLVGRETEAFF

size: few
D: .
J: TRBJ1-1
V: TRBV12-3/TRBV12-4
length: 13
DNA: TGTGCCAGCAGTCCCCAGCGGTACACTGAAGCTTTCTTT
CDR3: CASSPQRYTEAFF

size: many
D: .
J: TRBJ1-6
V: TRBV5-1
length: 17
DNA: TGCGCCAGCAGCTTAGGACAACAGAGCTCCTATAATTCACCCCTCCACTTT
CDR3: CASSLGQQSSYNSPLHF

size: many
D: TRBD2
J: TRBJ2-3
V: TRBV6-5
length: 17
DNA: TGTGCCAGCAGCCCAAGGGTAGCGGGGGGCTACACAGATACGCAGTATTTT
CDR3: CASSPRVAGGYTDTQYF

size: few
D: TRBD1
J: TRBJ2-7
V: TRBV2
length: 13
DNA: TGTGCCAGCAGATTACAGGGGGCCTACGAGCAGTACTTC
CDR3: CASRLQGAYEQYF

size: .
D: TRBD1
J: TRBJ1-1
V: TRBV6-6
length: 14
DNA: TGTGCCAGCAGCAACAGGGGGCGAAACACTGAAGCTTTCTTT
CDR3: CASSNRGRNTEAFF

size: few
D: TRBD1
J: TRBJ1-1
V: TRBV5-1
length: 16
DNA: TGCGCCAGCAGCTTCCTGGCGACAGGGGCGAACACTGAAGCTTTCTTT
CDR3: CASSFLATGANTEAFF

size: .
D: .
J: TRBJ1-5
V: TRBV7-9
length: 13
DNA: TGTGCCAGCAGCCCAGACGGCGCTCAGCCCCAGCATTTT
CDR3: CASSPDGAQPQHF

size: .
D: .
J: TRBJ2-1
V: TRBV15
length: 15
DNA: TGTGCCACCAGCACCGTCAGAGGGCATTACAATGAGCAGTTCTTC
CDR3: CATSTVRGHYNEQFF

size: .
D: .
J: TRBJ2-2
V: TRBV7-8
length: 15
DNA: TGTGCCAGCAGCAATAGGGTACAGAACACCGGGGAGCTGTTTTTT
CDR3: CASSNRVQNTGELFF

size: many
D: .
J: TRBJ2-5
V: TRBV19
length: 15
DNA: TGTGCCAGTAGTAGGCAGACGGGCATCCAAGAGACCCAGTACTTC
CDR3: CASSRQTGIQETQYF

size: .
D: TRBD2
J: TRBJ2-3
V: TRBV7-2
length: 16
DNA: TGTGCCAGCAGCTCAGGACTAGCGGGGGTCTACGATACGCAGTATTTT
CDR3: CASSSGLAGVYDTQYF

size: medium-sized
D: .
J: TRBJ2-7
V: TRBV5-6
length: 15
DNA: TGTGCCAGCAGCTTCCGCGCCGACAGATCCTACGAGCAGTACTTC
CDR3: CASSFRADRSYEQYF

size: .
D: .
J: TRBJ1-1
V: TRBV29-1
length: 12
DNA: TGCAGCGTTACAGGTTCTTACACTGAAGCTTTCTTT
CDR3: CSVTGSYTEAFF

size: few
D: .
J: TRBJ2-2
V: TRBV6-2/TRBV6-3
length: 13
DNA: TGTGCCAGCAGTCCGGCCGGGCCCGGGGAGCTGTTTTTT
CDR3: CASSPAGPGELFF

size: .
D: .
J: TRBJ1-2
V: TRBV11-2
length: 15
DNA: TGTGCCAGCAGCTTAGTAGAGGGGTGGAACTATGGCTACACCTTC
CDR3: CASSLVEGWNYGYTF

size: few
D: TRBD1
J: TRBJ2-2
V: TRBV19
length: 13
DNA: TGTGCCACCGGGACAGGGGGAACCGGGGAGCTGTTTTTT
CDR3: CATGTGGTGELFF

size: .
D: TRBD1
J: TRBJ1-2
V: TRBV12-3/TRBV12-4
length: 13
DNA: TGTGCCAGCAGGCCTGGACAGGGCTATGGCTACACCTTC
CDR3: CASRPGQGYGYTF

size: .
D: .
J: TRBJ1-2
V: TRBV12-3/TRBV12-4
length: 16
DNA: TGTGCCAGCAGCCACTGGGACACCGATCGTTCGTATGGCTACACCTTC
CDR3: CASSHWDTDRSYGYTF

size: many
D: TRBD1
J: TRBJ1-4
V: TRBV7-9
length: 16
DNA: TGTGCCAGCAGCTTAAGGATCGGGACAGGGGCTGAAAAACTGTTTTTT
CDR3: CASSLRIGTGAEKLFF

size: .
D: .
J: TRBJ2-2
V: TRBV11-3
length: 15
DNA: TGTGCCAGCAGCTTAGGGGCAGGTTTGCCCGGGGAGCTGTTTTTT
CDR3: CASSLGAGLPGELFF